This T cell receptor beta chain derives from a study of regulatory T cells in long-lasting Graves disease. Overall study results and limits: Persistent Graves' patients showed less TCR diversity than newly diagnosed patients showed.

As to this clonotype: Antigen unknown.

Relying on iRepertoire HTBI primers and Arm-PCR of CDR3 regions, the team built TCR beta libraries. TCRdb redid the calling of the multiplex PCR reads with MiXCR, one entry per CDR3 protein. Among approximately 440,000 distinct CDR3 sequences, 15% to 20% were seen once, and the ten largest hold roughly an eighth. Trimming cost V 5 bases and J 7 bases; bases outside gene matches: 6. CDR3 length: 14 amino acids. Looked up from germline, CDR1 is SEHNR and CDR2 is FQNEAQ (reference sequence). Time point denoted: newly diagnosed GD, antithyroid drugs for less than 3 months. Researchers made the TCR library from RNA that was extracted from PBMCs. This same sample was also taken into another study, of T cells in Graves' hyperthyroidism and ophthalmopathy.

The TCR was taken from a man in his forties or fifties with Graves disease. The source was peripheral blood mononuclear cells (PBMCs), collected at new diagnosis, from a patient treated with antithyroid drugs. This chain links TRBV7-9 with TRBJ1-4; 8 nucleotides match TRBD1. For the CDR3, the DNA is TGTGCCAGCAGCCCAGGACAGGGCGCTGAAAAACTGTTTTTT. Translation gives CASSPGQGAEKLFF.